Below are 22 T cell receptor beta chains sequenced from a single sample in a study of T-cell memory formation after mild COVID-19. Each CDR3 protein gets one entry after TCRdb re-called the 5' RACE reads with MiXCR. The table records 250,000 to 300,000 distinct CDR3 sequences, under 20% of them present only once. The sequenced sample was PBMCs or a T cell subset sorted from them (not recorded which). The source is a man between 18 and 29 years old who had mild COVID-19 (a few samples of this study predate the infection). Cell type and time point are not known.

This clonotype showed up just a few times. This chain's CDR3 is CASSQPIQGLAKNIQYF. The DNA of the CDR3 is TGCGCCAGCAGCCAACCCATACAGGGGCTAGCCAAAAACATTCAGTACTTC. The chain is built from TRBV4-1 and TRBJ2-4; 7 bases align to TRBD1. J lost 0 bases, V lost 2 bases, and 7 bases had no gene match. Germline V gives CDR1 MGHRA, CDR2 YSYEKL. The CDR3 spans 17 residues.

The rearrangement links TRBV29-1 to TRBJ2-2; D is possibly TRBD1 (7 bases). The germline V gene has CDR1 SQVTM and CDR2 ANQGSEA. The CDR3 is 13 residues long. The V end lost 7 bases, the J end lost 6 bases, and 15 bases lay between the germline ends. The CDR3 sequence is CSGGTVSPGELFF. In DNA form, the CDR3 reads TGCAGCGGCGGGACAGTTAGCCCCGGGGAGCTGTTTTTT.

V and J are TRBV12-3 or TRBV12-4 and TRBJ2-4; 11 bases align to TRBD1. The CDR3 has 15 residues. The ends lost 5 bases at V and 11 bases at J; junction bases unmatched: 11. CDR3 residues: CASSRRTGGALLQYF. In DNA, the CDR3 is TGTGCCAGCAGTCGCCGGACAGGGGGCGCGCTTCTTCAGTACTTC.

This chain joins TRBV6-5 and TRBJ1-5; D gene ambiguous. The CDR3 spans 14 residues. The germline CDR1 and CDR2 sequences are MNHEY and SVGAGI. Trimming took off 0 bases at V and 7 bases at J, with 10 bases between the two ends. CDR3 DNA sequence: TGTGCCAGCAGTTACTCTGACTCCGGCCAGCCCCAGCATTTT. Its translation is CASSYSDSGQPQHF.

The rearrangement joins TRBV12-3 or TRBV12-4 to TRBJ2-7; D is possibly TRBD1 or TRBD2 (7 bases each). The CDR3 loop spans 14 amino acids. V was shortened by 4 bases and J by 5 bases, with 15 bases between the two germline ends. The CDR3 coding sequence is TGTGCCAGCAGTTCAGGGGGGGCCGTTGACGAGCAGTACTTC. This encodes CASSSGGAVDEQYF.

This clonotype was recorded a few times. This chain joins TRBV4-1 and TRBJ1-6; D is unresolved. The length of the CDR3 is 13 residues. In germline, CDR1 is MGHRA, CDR2 YSYEKL. V lost 0 bases and J 10 bases, leaving 7 bases between the germline ends. This CDR3 is CASSQEPRSPLHF. The CDR3 region has the DNA TGCGCCAGCAGCCAAGAGCCCCGATCACCCCTCCACTTT.

The chain carries TRBV20-1 and TRBJ1-1, with a tentative D call TRBD1 (6 bases). The V end was cut by 6 bases, the J end by 0 bases, with 14 bases between. This CDR3 has 14 residues. Germline CDR1 DFQATT, CDR2 SNEGSKA (reference sequence). CDR3 sequence (DNA): TGCAGTGCAACAAGGGGGACGGTGAACACTGAAGCTTTCTTT. It encodes CSATRGTVNTEAFF.

This clonotype has only a few counts. This chain connects TRBV7-9 to TRBJ1-3; D is undetermined. In germline, CDR1 is SEHNR, CDR2 FQNEAQ (reference sequence). The CDR3 covers 15 residues. V shed 3 bases and J shed 0 bases, with 9 bases lying between them. The chain's CDR3 is CASSLVVSSGNTIYF. The CDR3 region has the DNA TGTGCCAGCAGCTTGGTAGTTAGCTCTGGAAACACCATATATTTT.

This clonotype was counted many times. The chain couples TRBV12-3 or TRBV12-4 to TRBJ2-7; 9 bases line up with TRBD1. CDR3 size: 13 residues. V dropped 8 bases and J dropped 2; count of bases not matched to a gene: 4. DNA for the CDR3: TGTGCCAGCCTTTGGACAGGGGCCTACGAGCAGTACTTC. Translating it yields CASLWTGAYEQYF.

In its sample, this clonotype was seen once. The chain couples TRBV5-6 to TRBJ2-3; perhaps TRBD2 as D (6 bases). The CDR3 covers 15 residues. Looked up from germline, CDR1 is SGHDT and CDR2 is YYEEEE. V lost 0 bases, J lost 8 bases, and 16 bases lay in between. CDR3 nucleotide sequence: TGTGCCAGCAGCTTGGGTGACTGGGCGGGAACTACGCAGTATTTT. Translation gives CASSLGDWAGTTQYF.

This clonotype was detected a few times. The chain employs TRBV11-1 and TRBJ1-6, with TRBD1 matching over 8 bases. The CDR3 has 16 residues. Per germline, CDR1 SGHAT and CDR2 FQDESV (reference sequence). Trimming removed 4 bases from V and 2 bases from J; junction bases left unmatched: 4. CDR3 DNA: TGTGCCAGCAGCTATTCGACAGGGGCCTATAATTCACCCCTCCACTTT. Residues: CASSYSTGAYNSPLHF.

This clonotype was counted at least ten times. This rearrangement joins TRBV27 to TRBJ2-4, with D perhaps matching TRBD2 (6 bases). V lost 2 bases and J 7 bases, leaving 9 bases between the germline ends. The CDR3 totals 13 residues. Germline lookup yields CDR1 MNHEY and CDR2 SMNVEV (reference sequence). The CDR3 region has the DNA TGTGCCAGCAGTTTAGGGGGGAGGAACATTCAGTACTTC. Translation: CASSLGGRNIQYF.

This chain uses TRBV18 with TRBJ2-5; 9 bases line up with TRBD1. V lost 3 bases, J lost 5 bases, and 4 bases stayed unmatched. Germline CDR1 and CDR2: KGHSH and LQKENI. The CDR3 totals 14 residues. CDR3 region: CASSPTGGEETQYF. The CDR3 nucleotides read TGTGCCAGCTCACCGACAGGGGGGGAGGAGACCCAGTACTTC.

The chain carries TRBV10-3 and TRBJ2-5, with 12 bases fitting TRBD1. CDR3 length: 18 residues. V lost 3 bases and J lost 5; bases outside the gene matches: 13. Per germline, CDR1 ENHRY and CDR2 SYGVKD. The CDR3 nucleotides read TGTGCCATCAGTGAAAATCAGGGCGGGACAGGGGGCTGGGAGACCCAGTACTTC. Its protein product is CAISENQGGTGGWETQYF.

This clonotype was observed a handful of times. The chain links TRBV20-1 to TRBJ1-5; 8 positions match TRBD1. Germline V gives CDR1 DFQATT, CDR2 SNEGSKA (reference sequence). The CDR3 has 13 amino acids. Germline trimming cut 5 bases from V and 7 bases from J; bases unmatched to any gene: 7. The CDR3 DNA sequence: TGCAGTGCTTACGGACAGGGAGGACAGCCCCAGCATTTT. Amino acid sequence: CSAYGQGGQPQHF.

J is TRBJ2-3 and V is TRBV4-3, with 8 bases identical to TRBD1. CDR3 length equals 15 residues. V was clipped by 0 bases and J by 4 bases; unmatched bases: 3. The V gene's germline CDR1 is LGHNA and CDR2 YSLEER. The CDR3, as DNA: TGCGCCAGCAGCCAAGAGGGGACAGGCCCAGATACGCAGTATTTT. Encoded protein: CASSQEGTGPDTQYF.

This chain connects TRBV29-1 to TRBJ1-2; D is unresolved. CDR1 SQVTM and CDR2 ANQGSEA come from the germline V gene. The CDR3 length is 15 residues. Trimming pared 2 bases from V and 3 bases from J, leaving 16 bases between. The CDR3 here is CSVESATPAYYGYTF. The CDR3 nucleotides read TGCAGCGTTGAATCAGCCACGCCTGCTTACTATGGCTACACCTTC.

The chain couples TRBV4-3 to TRBJ1-2; D might be TRBD1 (6 bases). This CDR3 is 14 amino acids long. Trimming shortened V by 4 bases and J by 4 bases, and 13 bases separated the two germline ends. Per the germline V gene, CDR1 is LGHNA and CDR2 is YSLEER. CDR3 sequence reads: CASSPKDRTYGYTF. The CDR3 DNA reads TGCGCCAGCAGCCCTAAGGACAGAACCTATGGCTACACCTTC.

This chain joins TRBV2 and TRBJ2-4, with D uncertain. The ends were cut back, 6 bases at V and 4 bases at J, with 19 bases in the middle. The CDR3 is 16 residues long. Germline CDR1 reads SNHLY; CDR2 reads FYNNEI. Written as DNA, the CDR3 is TGTGCCAGCAGACCCCCGCAGGCCAATGGGAAAAACATTCAGTACTTC. Amino acids: CASRPPQANGKNIQYF.

In its sample, this clonotype was seen a few times. The CDR3 coding sequence is TGTGCCAGCAGCTTTATCAGGGGGCAGGAGACCCAGTACTTC. Its translation: CASSFIRGQETQYF. The chain employs TRBV7-9 and TRBJ2-5, with 8 bases matching TRBD1. The CDR3 is 14 residues long. J was trimmed by 5 bases and V by 3 bases; bases with no gene match: 5. Germline CDR1 SEHNR, CDR2 FQNEAQ (reference sequence).

The table lists this clonotype with a few counts. The chain employs TRBV7-3 and TRBJ2-3, with 7 bases identical to TRBD2. The V gene's germline CDR1 is SGHTA and CDR2 FQGTGA. CDR3 length equals 16 residues. Trimming took 0 bases from V and 2 from J; bases not matched to a gene: 5. Here the CDR3 reads CASSLTWRGNTDTQYF. In DNA, the CDR3 is TGTGCCAGCAGCTTAACGTGGCGGGGGAACACAGATACGCAGTATTTT.

CDR3: CASSLFRSSYNSPLHF. The DNA for the CDR3 is TGCGCCAGCAGCTTGTTTCGGAGCTCCTATAATTCACCCCTCCACTTT. This chain joins TRBV5-1 and TRBJ1-6; no clear D. This CDR3 contains 16 residues. Germline V lookup: CDR1 SGHRS, CDR2 YFSETQ. Trimming removed 1 base from V and 0 bases from J, with 8 bases in between.